The 5 T cell receptor beta chains given below trace back to one sample, sequenced in a study of T cell responses to AZD1222 COVID-19 vaccine. Sequencing used immunoSEQ multiplex PCR; TCRdb keeps in-frame clones, though not all of them. The data contain roughly 200,000 clones, about 92% of them singletons. This sample comprised peripheral blood, obtained on day 0 of MenACWY control vaccination. The source of these receptors is an adult in good health.

The chain has TRBV19 and TRBJ1-1; perhaps TRBD1 as D (5 bases). The ends were cut back, 5 bases at V and 1 base at J, with 14 bases in the middle. Germline V gives CDR1 LNHDA, CDR2 SQIVND (reference sequence). This CDR3 has 15 residues. The CDR3, as DNA: TGTGCCAGTAGTCCCCGGCGGGGCGGGAACACTGAAGCTTTCTTT. It specifies CASSPRRGGNTEAFF.

The V and J genes are TRBV7-9 and TRBJ2-1; 7 bases align to TRBD1. The CDR3 runs to 15 residues. Trimming cost V 6 bases and J 4 bases; bases outside gene matches: 9. CDR1 and CDR2 from the germline V gene are SEHNR and FQNEAQ (reference sequence). CDR3 DNA: TGTGCCAGCAGGCCACATGGGACAGCTTACAATGAGCAGTTCTTC. Amino acids: CASRPHGTAYNEQFF.

In nucleotides, the CDR3 is TGCAGCGTTGATGGCAGGGGGAGTAATGGCTACACCTTC. It translates to CSVDGRGSNGYTF. The rearrangement uses TRBV29-1 and TRBJ1-2; 7 bases line up with TRBD1. Germline V CDR1 and CDR2: SQVTM, ANQGSEA. V shed 3 bases and J 6 bases; nucleotides not matched to a gene: 7. The CDR3 contains 13 residues.

CDR3 sequence reads: CASSIPWDSKTTEAFF. The CDR3 nucleotides are TGTGCCAGTAGTATACCCTGGGACAGTAAGACCACTGAAGCTTTCTTT. The chain couples TRBV19 to TRBJ1-1; 7 bases are shared with TRBD1. CDR1 and CDR2 (germline): LNHDA, SQIVND (reference sequence). V trimming: 2 bases; J trimming: 4 bases; junction bases outside the gene matches: 10. This CDR3 comprises 16 residues.

The rearrangement links TRBV6-5 to TRBJ1-6; possibly TRBD1 for D (6 bases). This CDR3 has 14 residues. Trimming removed 5 bases from V and 7 bases from J, with 12 bases in between. CDR1 is MNHEY and CDR2 is SVGAGI in the germline V gene. CDR3 protein: CASSIYRDNSPLHF. In DNA form, the CDR3 reads TGTGCCAGCAGTATCTACAGGGACAATTCACCCCTCCACTTT.